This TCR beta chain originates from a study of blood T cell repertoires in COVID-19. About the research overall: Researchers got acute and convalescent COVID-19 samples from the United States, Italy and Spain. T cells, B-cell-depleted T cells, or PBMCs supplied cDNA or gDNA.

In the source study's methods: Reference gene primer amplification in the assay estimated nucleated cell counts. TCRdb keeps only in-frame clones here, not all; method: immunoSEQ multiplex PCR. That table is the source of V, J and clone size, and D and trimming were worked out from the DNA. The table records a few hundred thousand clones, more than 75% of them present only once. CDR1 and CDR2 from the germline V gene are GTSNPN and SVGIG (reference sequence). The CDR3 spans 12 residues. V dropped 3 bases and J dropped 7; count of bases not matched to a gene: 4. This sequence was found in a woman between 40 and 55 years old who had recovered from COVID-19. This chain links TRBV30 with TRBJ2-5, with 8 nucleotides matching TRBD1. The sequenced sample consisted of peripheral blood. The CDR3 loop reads CAWRDTGGTQYF. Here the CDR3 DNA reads TGTGCCTGGAGAGACACAGGGGGGACCCAGTACTTC.